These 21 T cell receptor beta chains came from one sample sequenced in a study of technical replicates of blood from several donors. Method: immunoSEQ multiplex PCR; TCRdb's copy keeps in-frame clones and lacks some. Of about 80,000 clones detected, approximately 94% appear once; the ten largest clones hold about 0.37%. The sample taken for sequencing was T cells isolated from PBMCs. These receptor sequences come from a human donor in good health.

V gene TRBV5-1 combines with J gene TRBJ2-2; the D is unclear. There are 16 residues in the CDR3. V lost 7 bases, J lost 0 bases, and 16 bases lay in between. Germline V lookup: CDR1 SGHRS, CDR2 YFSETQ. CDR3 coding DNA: TGCGCCAGCGGAACCGCTAGAGAGACGAACACCGGGGAGCTGTTTTTT. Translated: CASGTARETNTGELFF. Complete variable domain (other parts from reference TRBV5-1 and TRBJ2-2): KAGVTQTPRYLIKTRGQQVTLSCSPISGHRSVSWYQQTPGQGLQFLFEYFSETQRNKGNFPGRFSGRQFSNSRSEMNVSTLELGDSALYLCASGTARETNTGELFFGEGSRLTVL.

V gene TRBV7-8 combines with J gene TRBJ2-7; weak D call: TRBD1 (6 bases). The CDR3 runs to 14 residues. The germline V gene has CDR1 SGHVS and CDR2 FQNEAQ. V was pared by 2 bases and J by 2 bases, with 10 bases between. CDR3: CASSLTGPTYEQYF. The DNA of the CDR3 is TGTGCCAGCAGCTTAACAGGGCCAACCTACGAGCAGTACTTC.

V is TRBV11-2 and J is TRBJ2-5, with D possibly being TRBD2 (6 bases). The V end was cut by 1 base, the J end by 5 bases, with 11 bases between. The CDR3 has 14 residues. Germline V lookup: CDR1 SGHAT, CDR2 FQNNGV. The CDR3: CASSLAGDGETQYF. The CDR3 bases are TGTGCCAGCAGCTTAGCGGGGGACGGGGAGACCCAGTACTTC.

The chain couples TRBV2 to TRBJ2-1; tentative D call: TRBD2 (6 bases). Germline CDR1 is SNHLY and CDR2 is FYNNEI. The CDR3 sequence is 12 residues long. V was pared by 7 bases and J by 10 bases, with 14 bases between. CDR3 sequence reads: CASNPPGREQFF. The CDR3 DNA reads TGTGCCAGCAACCCCCCAGGGAGGGAGCAGTTCTTC.

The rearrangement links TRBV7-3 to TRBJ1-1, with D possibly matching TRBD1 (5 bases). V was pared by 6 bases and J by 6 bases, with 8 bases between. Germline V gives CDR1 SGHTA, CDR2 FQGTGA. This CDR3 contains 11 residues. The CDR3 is CASSGGAEAFF. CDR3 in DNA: TGTGCCAGCAGTGGGGGGGCTGAAGCTTTCTTT.

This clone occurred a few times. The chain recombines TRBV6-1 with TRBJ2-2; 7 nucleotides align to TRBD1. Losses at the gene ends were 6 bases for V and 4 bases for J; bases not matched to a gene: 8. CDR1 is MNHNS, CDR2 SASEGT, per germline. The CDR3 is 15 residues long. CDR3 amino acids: CASSGTTGTTGELFF. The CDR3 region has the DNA TGTGCCAGCAGCGGGACGACAGGGACCACCGGGGAGCTGTTTTTT.

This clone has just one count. CDR3 DNA sequence: TGTGCCAGCAGTTACTCAGGGGACACTGAAGCTTTCTTT. The encoded protein is CASSYSGDTEAFF. This sequence joins TRBV27 and TRBJ1-1; perhaps TRBD1 as D (6 bases). CDR3 size: 13 residues. The germline gives CDR1 MNHEY, CDR2 SMNVEV (reference sequence). V shed 4 bases and J shed 3 bases, with 9 bases lying between them.

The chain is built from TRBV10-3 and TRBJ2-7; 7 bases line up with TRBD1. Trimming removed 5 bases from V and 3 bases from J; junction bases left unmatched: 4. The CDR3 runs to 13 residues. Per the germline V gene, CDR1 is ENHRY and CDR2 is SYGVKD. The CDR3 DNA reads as TGTGCCATCAGTTGGGACAGATACTACGAGCAGTACTTC. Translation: CAISWDRYYEQYF.

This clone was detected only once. The DNA of the CDR3 is TGTGCCAGCACTTTTTCACTAGCGGGATTCACAGATACGCAGTATTTT. Amino acid sequence: CASTFSLAGFTDTQYF. V usage is TRBV28 and J usage is TRBJ2-3; 10 positions match TRBD2. This CDR3 comprises 16 residues. CDR1 and CDR2 from the germline V gene are MDHEN and SYDVKM. V dropped 7 bases and J dropped 2; count of bases not matched to a gene: 9.

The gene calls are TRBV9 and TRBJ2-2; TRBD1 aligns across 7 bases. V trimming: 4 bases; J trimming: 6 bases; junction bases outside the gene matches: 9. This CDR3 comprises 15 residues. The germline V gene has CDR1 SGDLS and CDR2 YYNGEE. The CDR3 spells CASSTPPTGAGELFF. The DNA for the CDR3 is TGTGCCAGCAGCACCCCTCCAACAGGGGCCGGGGAGCTGTTTTTT.

The chain's CDR3 is CASSPKLRDRVPDTQYF. For the CDR3, the DNA is TGTGCCAGCAGCCCGAAACTCCGGGACAGGGTTCCAGATACGCAGTATTTT. The gene calls are TRBV5-4 and TRBJ2-3; 9 bases agree with TRBD1. Trimming removed 4 bases from V and 4 bases from J; junction bases left unmatched: 13. Per germline, CDR1 SGHNT and CDR2 YYREEE (reference sequence). This CDR3 spans 17 amino acids.

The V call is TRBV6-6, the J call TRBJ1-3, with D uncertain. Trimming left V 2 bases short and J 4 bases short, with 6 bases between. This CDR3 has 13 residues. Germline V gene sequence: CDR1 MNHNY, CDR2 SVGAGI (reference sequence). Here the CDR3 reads CASSYTEGNTIYF. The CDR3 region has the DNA TGTGCCAGCAGTTACACAGAAGGAAACACCATATATTTT.

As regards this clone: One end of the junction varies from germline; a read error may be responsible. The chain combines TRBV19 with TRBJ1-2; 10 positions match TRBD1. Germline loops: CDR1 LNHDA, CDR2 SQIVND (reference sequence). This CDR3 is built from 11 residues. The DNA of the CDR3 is TGTGCCAGTACCCAGACAGGGGGCCTTCTCTTC. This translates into CASTQTGGLLF.

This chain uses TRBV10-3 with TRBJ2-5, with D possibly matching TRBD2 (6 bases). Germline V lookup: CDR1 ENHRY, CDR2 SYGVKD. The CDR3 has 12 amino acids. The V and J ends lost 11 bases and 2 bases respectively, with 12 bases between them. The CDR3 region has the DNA TGTGCCTCCGGGGGAAGGCAAGAGACCCAGTACTTC. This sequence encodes CASGGRQETQYF.

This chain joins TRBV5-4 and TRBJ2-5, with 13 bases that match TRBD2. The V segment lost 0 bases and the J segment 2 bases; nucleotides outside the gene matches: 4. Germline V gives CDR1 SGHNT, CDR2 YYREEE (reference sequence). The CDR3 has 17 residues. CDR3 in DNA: TGTGCCAGCAGCTTGGGACTAGCGGGAGGACATCAAGAGACCCAGTACTTC. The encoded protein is CASSLGLAGGHQETQYF.

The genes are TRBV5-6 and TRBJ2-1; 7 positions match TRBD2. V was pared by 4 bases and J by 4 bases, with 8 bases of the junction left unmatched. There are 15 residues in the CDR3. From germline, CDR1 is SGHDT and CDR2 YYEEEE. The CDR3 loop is CASSRGGSLYNEQFF. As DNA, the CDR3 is TGTGCCAGCAGCCGGGGCGGGAGCTTATACAATGAGCAGTTCTTC.

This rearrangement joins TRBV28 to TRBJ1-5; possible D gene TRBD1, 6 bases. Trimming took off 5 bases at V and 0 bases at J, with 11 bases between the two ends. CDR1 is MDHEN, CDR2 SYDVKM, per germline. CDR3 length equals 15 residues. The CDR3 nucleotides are TGTGCCAGCAGTCATACAGGGCTTAGCAATCAGCCCCAGCATTTT. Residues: CASSHTGLSNQPQHF.

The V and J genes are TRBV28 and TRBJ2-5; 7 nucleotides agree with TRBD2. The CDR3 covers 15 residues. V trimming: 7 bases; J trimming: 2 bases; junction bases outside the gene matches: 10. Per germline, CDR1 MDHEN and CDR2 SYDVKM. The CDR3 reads CASNSEPSGQETQYF. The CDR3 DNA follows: TGTGCCAGCAATTCGGAGCCTAGCGGTCAAGAGACCCAGTACTTC.

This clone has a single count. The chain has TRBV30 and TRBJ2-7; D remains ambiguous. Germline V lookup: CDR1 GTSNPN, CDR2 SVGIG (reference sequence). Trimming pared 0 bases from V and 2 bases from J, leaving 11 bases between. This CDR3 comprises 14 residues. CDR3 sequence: CAWSVFYNTYEQYF. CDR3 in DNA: TGTGCCTGGAGTGTATTTTATAATACCTACGAGCAGTACTTC.

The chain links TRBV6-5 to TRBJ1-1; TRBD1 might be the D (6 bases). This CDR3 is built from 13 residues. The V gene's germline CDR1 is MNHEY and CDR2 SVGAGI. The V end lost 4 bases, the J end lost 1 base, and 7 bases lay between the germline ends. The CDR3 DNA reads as TGTGCCAGCAGTTGGGGACAGAACACTGAAGCTTTCTTT. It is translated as CASSWGQNTEAFF.

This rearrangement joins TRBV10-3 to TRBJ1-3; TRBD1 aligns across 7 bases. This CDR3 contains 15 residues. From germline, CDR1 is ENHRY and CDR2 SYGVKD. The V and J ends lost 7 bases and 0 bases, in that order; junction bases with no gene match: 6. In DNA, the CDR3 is TGTGCCATCAATCCGACAGGGCCCTCTGGAAACACCATATATTTT. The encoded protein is CAINPTGPSGNTIYF.